These T cell receptor beta chains were read from a single sample in a study of graft-versus-host responses after intestinal transplantation. Which antigens these TCRs recognize remains unknown. Libraries were prepared by immunoSEQ multiplex PCR; TCRdb keeps only in-frame clonotypes and omits some of them. The table shows some 120,000 clones, with around nine tenths occurring only once. The sequencing here drew on unstimulated CD4+ T cells sorted from spleen or lymph node cells, taken before intestinal transplant. These receptors originate from a human donor who received an intestinal transplant. Both conserved end residues are part of each CDR3. A D gene is named only where the DNA matches it firmly. Size is stated for part of the rows, as once, few or many counts, or as a class when the clone is expanded.

J gene: TRBJ1-1; clone size: -; V gene: TRBV27; D gene: -; CDR3 DNA: TGTGCCAGCAGTCCATTCAGGGCGTTGAACACTGAAGCTTTCTTT; CDR3 protein: CASSPFRALNTEAFF
J gene: TRBJ1-1; clone size: once; V gene: TRBV30; D gene: TRBD1; CDR3 DNA: TGTGCCTGGAGTGTTAGGGGGCGCGTCACTGAAGCTTTCTTT; CDR3 protein: CAWSVRGRVTEAFF
J gene: TRBJ1-6; clone size: -; V gene: TRBV18; D gene: TRBD1; CDR3 DNA: TGTGCCAGCTCACCATTAAATTTCGGGACAGGGGGCCTTTCACCCCTCCACTTT; CDR3 protein: CASSPLNFGTGGLSPLHF
J gene: TRBJ2-1; clone size: -; V gene: TRBV7-9; D gene: TRBD2; CDR3 DNA: TGTGCCAGCAGCTGGGACAGGGGACTAGCGGGAGGGCCGGGGAATGAGCAGTTCTTC; CDR3 protein: CASSWDRGLAGGPGNEQFF
J gene: TRBJ2-7; clone size: -; V gene: TRBV6-6; D gene: TRBD2; CDR3 DNA: TGTGCCAGCAGTTCCCGGACTAGCGGGAACTACGAGCAGTACTTC; CDR3 protein: CASSSRTSGNYEQYF
J gene: TRBJ1-2; clone size: -; V gene: TRBV5-1; D gene: -; CDR3 DNA: TGCGCCAGCAGCTTGGAAGGGGTCTATGGCTACACCTTC; CDR3 protein: CASSLEGVYGYTF
J gene: TRBJ2-1; clone size: -; V gene: TRBV7-9; D gene: -; CDR3 DNA: TGTGCCAGCAGCTTAGACGGGAGAACCTACAATGAGCAGTTCTTC; CDR3 protein: CASSLDGRTYNEQFF
J gene: TRBJ2-3; clone size: once; V gene: TRBV9; D gene: -; CDR3 DNA: TGTGCCAGCAGCGTAGGAGGGGGAGTTGGGACAGATACGCAGTATTTT; CDR3 protein: CASSVGGGVGTDTQYF
J gene: TRBJ2-1; clone size: -; V gene: TRBV5-4; D gene: -; CDR3 DNA: TGTGCCAGCAGCTTGGCCGGTCTTAATGAGCAGTTCTTC; CDR3 protein: CASSLAGLNEQFF
J gene: TRBJ2-5; clone size: -; V gene: TRBV10-3; D gene: TRBD2; CDR3 DNA: TGTGCCATCGGGGCGGGAGCGGTAGAGACCCAGTACTTC; CDR3 protein: CAIGAGAVETQYF
J gene: TRBJ2-3; clone size: -; V gene: TRBV27; D gene: -; CDR3 DNA: TGTGCCAGCAGTTTATCGTCAGTCCGCACAGATACGCAGTATTTT; CDR3 protein: CASSLSSVRTDTQYF
J gene: TRBJ2-5; clone size: -; V gene: TRBV5-5; D gene: -; CDR3 DNA: TGTGCCAGCAGCTTGGCCTCGGCCCAGGGGCGGGAGACCCAGTACTTC; CDR3 protein: CASSLASAQGRETQYF
J gene: TRBJ1-1; clone size: -; V gene: TRBV2; D gene: -; CDR3 DNA: TGTGCCAGCAGTGCCTCGAAAAGGGGGACTGAAGCTTTCTTT; CDR3 protein: CASSASKRGTEAFF
J gene: TRBJ2-1; clone size: -; V gene: TRBV28; D gene: TRBD1; CDR3 DNA: TGTGCCAGCAGTAGTTCCGGGACAGGGAGGTCCTACAATGAGCAGTTCTTC; CDR3 protein: CASSSSGTGRSYNEQFF
J gene: TRBJ2-3; clone size: -; V gene: TRBV5-1; D gene: TRBD2; CDR3 DNA: TGCGCCAGCAGCCTTGGACTAGCGGGAGTAAGGGCAGATACGCAGTATTTT; CDR3 protein: CASSLGLAGVRADTQYF
J gene: TRBJ2-5; clone size: -; V gene: TRBV6-1; D gene: TRBD1; CDR3 DNA: TGTGCCAGCAGCAACGACAGGGGGGAGACCCAGTACTTC; CDR3 protein: CASSNDRGETQYF
J gene: TRBJ1-1; clone size: -; V gene: TRBV6-5; D gene: TRBD1; CDR3 DNA: TGTGCCAGCAGTCCGCGGGACAGGGTACTTCCTGAAGCTTTCTTT; CDR3 protein: CASSPRDRVLPEAFF
J gene: TRBJ2-5; clone size: -; V gene: TRBV5-1; D gene: TRBD2; CDR3 DNA: TGCGCCAGCAGCTTGGGACTAGCGGGGCAAGAGACCCAGTACTTC; CDR3 protein: CASSLGLAGQETQYF
J gene: TRBJ2-2; clone size: -; V gene: TRBV4-2; D gene: -; CDR3 DNA: TGTGCCAGCAGCCAAGTGGATGGGGCGAGGAACACCGGGGAGCTGTTTTTT; CDR3 protein: CASSQVDGARNTGELFF
J gene: TRBJ1-6; clone size: -; V gene: TRBV28; D gene: -; CDR3 DNA: TGTGCCAGCAGTTCCCCGGGGCAGGGGAATTCACCCCTCCACTTT; CDR3 protein: CASSSPGQGNSPLHF
J gene: TRBJ1-1; clone size: -; V gene: TRBV18; D gene: -; CDR3 DNA: TGTGCCAGCTCACCAACTACGGTCACTGAAGCTTTCTTT; CDR3 protein: CASSPTTVTEAFF
J gene: TRBJ1-5; clone size: few; V gene: TRBV6-1; D gene: TRBD1; CDR3 DNA: TGTGCCTGTTTCCGGGACAGGGGTTCTCAGCCCCAGCATTTT; CDR3 protein: CACFRDRGSQPQHF
J gene: TRBJ1-4; clone size: -; V gene: TRBV28; D gene: -; CDR3 DNA: TGTGCCAGCAGTTCCCTTACAGGGAACAATGAAAAACTGTTTTTT; CDR3 protein: CASSSLTGNNEKLFF
J gene: TRBJ2-7; clone size: -; V gene: TRBV5-8; D gene: TRBD1; CDR3 DNA: TGTGCCAGCAGCACCAGGCAGGGGGCCTCCTCCTACGAGCAGTACTTC; CDR3 protein: CASSTRQGASSYEQYF
J gene: TRBJ2-7; clone size: few; V gene: TRBV6-5; D gene: -; CDR3 DNA: TGTGCCAGCAGTTACTCGTCCGGTCGAGAGCAGTACTTC; CDR3 protein: CASSYSSGREQYF
J gene: TRBJ2-5; clone size: -; V gene: TRBV11-2; D gene: TRBD2; CDR3 DNA: TGTGCCAGCAGCCCCGGGACTAGCGGAGAGACCCAGTACTTC; CDR3 protein: CASSPGTSGETQYF
J gene: TRBJ2-2; clone size: -; V gene: TRBV5-1; D gene: -; CDR3 DNA: TGCGCCAGCAGCATCACAGGGTTCACCGGGGAGCTGTTTTTT; CDR3 protein: CASSITGFTGELFF
J gene: TRBJ1-1; clone size: few; V gene: TRBV2; D gene: -; CDR3 DNA: TGTGCCAGCTGCATAGCGACTGAAGCTTTCTTT; CDR3 protein: CASCIATEAFF
J gene: TRBJ1-3; clone size: -; V gene: TRBV19; D gene: -; CDR3 DNA: TGTGCCAGTAGTATTTCCAGCGCCTCTGGAAACACCATATATTTT; CDR3 protein: CASSISSASGNTIYF
J gene: TRBJ2-3; clone size: -; V gene: TRBV9; D gene: TRBD2; CDR3 DNA: TGTGCCAGCAGCGTAGGACTAGCGGGGGGGCCGGCAGATACGCAGTATTTT; CDR3 protein: CASSVGLAGGPADTQYF
J gene: TRBJ2-5; clone size: -; V gene: TRBV19; D gene: -; CDR3 DNA: TGTGCCAGTAGTCCCGTCCTAGAAGCCGAGACCCAGTACTTC; CDR3 protein: CASSPVLEAETQYF
J gene: TRBJ2-7; clone size: -; V gene: TRBV5-6; D gene: -; CDR3 DNA: TGTGCCAGCAGCTTGAGGGGGGGAAGCTACGAGCAGTACTTC; CDR3 protein: CASSLRGGSYEQYF
J gene: TRBJ2-5; clone size: -; V gene: TRBV5-1; D gene: -; CDR3 DNA: TGCGCCAGCAGCCAGGGGCAAGAGACCCAGTACTTC; CDR3 protein: CASSQGQETQYF
J gene: TRBJ1-2; clone size: once; V gene: TRBV18; D gene: -; CDR3 DNA: TGTGCCAGCTCACCATTGGCCTCTCCTAACTATGGCTACACCTTC; CDR3 protein: CASSPLASPNYGYTF
J gene: TRBJ1-1; clone size: -; V gene: TRBV28; D gene: -; CDR3 DNA: TGTGCCAGCAGTACCCCAGGGGAAGGGATCACTGAAGCTTTCTTT; CDR3 protein: CASSTPGEGITEAFF
J gene: TRBJ2-7; clone size: -; V gene: TRBV27; D gene: TRBD2; CDR3 DNA: TGTGCCAGCAGTCCCTCGACTAGCGCCGCCTACGAGCAGTACTTC; CDR3 protein: CASSPSTSAAYEQYF
J gene: TRBJ1-1; clone size: -; V gene: TRBV5-1; D gene: -; CDR3 DNA: TGCGCCAGCAGCTTGCTGGGGACATTGAACACTGAAGCTTTCTTT; CDR3 protein: CASSLLGTLNTEAFF
J gene: TRBJ2-7; clone size: -; V gene: TRBV5-1; D gene: TRBD2; CDR3 DNA: TGCGCCAGCAGTGGACTAGGGTCCTACGAGCAGTACTTC; CDR3 protein: CASSGLGSYEQYF
J gene: TRBJ1-5; clone size: -; V gene: TRBV28; D gene: -; CDR3 DNA: TGTGCCAGCAGTTTCCCCCCCGGGGGCAATCAGCCCCAGCATTTT; CDR3 protein: CASSFPPGGNQPQHF
J gene: TRBJ2-7; clone size: -; V gene: TRBV19; D gene: TRBD1; CDR3 DNA: TGTGCCAGTAGTATTCGACAGGGGGCCTACGAGCAGTACTTC; CDR3 protein: CASSIRQGAYEQYF
J gene: TRBJ1-1; clone size: -; V gene: TRBV7-2; D gene: -; CDR3 DNA: TGTGCCAGCAGCTCACAGGGCTCGAACACTGAAGCTTTCTTT; CDR3 protein: CASSSQGSNTEAFF
J gene: TRBJ2-7; clone size: -; V gene: TRBV2; D gene: -; CDR3 DNA: TGTGCCAGCAGTGAAGCCCAGGGTAGGGCCGAGCAGTACTTC; CDR3 protein: CASSEAQGRAEQYF
J gene: TRBJ2-3; clone size: -; V gene: TRBV5-1; D gene: TRBD2; CDR3 DNA: TGCGCCAGCAGCTTGGTGACTAGCGGGACGGATACGCAGTATTTT; CDR3 protein: CASSLVTSGTDTQYF